This is a list of T cell receptor beta chains from one sample in a study of molecular identifiers for immune sequencing clone quantification. Each CDR3 protein gets one entry after TCRdb re-called the PCR reads with MiXCR. The sample has around 480,000 distinct CDR3 sequences; around 23% are singletons. The sequencing sample was made of naive CD8+ T cells from blood, with Jurkat cell RNA spiked in. These receptors were obtained from a human donor in good health. Some libraries in this study had Jurkat cell RNA spiked in. Each CDR3 is given with its conserved first and last residue. D genes are given only for firm matches. Clone size is not always given. Where it is, it says once, few, many or a class for expanded clones.

J gene: TRBJ1-1; V gene: TRBV7-9; D gene: .; clone size: .; CDR3 DNA: TGTGCCAGCAGCTTAGCGCAAGAGGGGGGGACTGAAGCTTTCTTT; CDR3 protein: CASSLAQEGGTEAFF
J gene: TRBJ2-5; V gene: TRBV4-2; D gene: TRBD2; clone size: .; CDR3 DNA: TGTGCCTGCAGCCAAGAGAATGGGGCGGGAGGCGAGACCCAGTACTTC; CDR3 protein: CACSQENGAGGETQYF
J gene: TRBJ2-7; V gene: TRBV5-3; D gene: .; clone size: .; CDR3 DNA: TGTGCCGGCAGCTTGGCCTGGGGCACCTACGAGCAGTACTTC; CDR3 protein: CAGSLAWGTYEQYF
J gene: TRBJ1-5; V gene: TRBV13; D gene: .; clone size: few; CDR3 DNA: TGTGCCAGCAGCTTAGGGGGGGCGCAGAGCAATCAGCCCCAGCATTTT; CDR3 protein: CASSLGGAQSNQPQHF
J gene: TRBJ2-7; V gene: TRBV30; D gene: TRBD1; clone size: many; CDR3 DNA: TGTGCCTGCGCCGACAGGGGGGCCTACGAGCAGTACTTC; CDR3 protein: CACADRGAYEQYF
J gene: TRBJ1-2; V gene: TRBV3-1; D gene: .; clone size: many; CDR3 DNA: TGTGCCAGCAGCCAAGAGCTGGACTATGGCTACACCTTC; CDR3 protein: CASSQELDYGYTF
J gene: TRBJ2-5; V gene: TRBV7-9; D gene: .; clone size: few; CDR3 DNA: TGTGCCAGCAGCCCCCGCAGCCGGGAGACCCAGTACTTC; CDR3 protein: CASSPRSRETQYF
J gene: TRBJ2-1; V gene: TRBV12-5; D gene: .; clone size: few; CDR3 DNA: TGTGCTAGTGGTTTCAGGGGAGATGAGCAGTTCTTC; CDR3 protein: CASGFRGDEQFF
J gene: TRBJ2-7; V gene: TRBV19; D gene: TRBD2; clone size: few; CDR3 DNA: TGTGCCAGTAGTATCGGGGGGAAAGAGCAGTACTTC; CDR3 protein: CASSIGGKEQYF
J gene: TRBJ1-3; V gene: TRBV4-1; D gene: .; clone size: once; CDR3 DNA: TGCGCCAGCAGCCCAGTTGGGGGAAACCCCATATATTTT; CDR3 protein: CASSPVGGNPIYF
J gene: TRBJ2-7; V gene: TRBV5-1; D gene: .; clone size: .; CDR3 DNA: TGCGCCAGCAGCTTGGGGGCGCAGGACGAGCAGTACTTC; CDR3 protein: CASSLGAQDEQYF
J gene: TRBJ2-7; V gene: TRBV28; D gene: TRBD1; clone size: few; CDR3 DNA: TGTGCCAGCAGTTCGCGGATTGGACAGGCCCCCTACGAGCAGTACTTC; CDR3 protein: CASSSRIGQAPYEQYF
J gene: TRBJ2-5; V gene: TRBV9; D gene: TRBD1; clone size: .; CDR3 DNA: TGTGCCAGCAGCGGATCCGGGACAGACCAAGAGACCCAGTACTTC; CDR3 protein: CASSGSGTDQETQYF
J gene: TRBJ2-3; V gene: TRBV5-1; D gene: .; clone size: many; CDR3 DNA: TGCGCCAGCAGCTTGGACCGGGGTCGCACAGATACGCAGTATTTT; CDR3 protein: CASSLDRGRTDTQYF
J gene: TRBJ1-4; V gene: TRBV13; D gene: .; clone size: .; CDR3 DNA: TGTGCCAGCAGCTTACAAGGGGTCGTAGGTGAAAAACCGTTTTTT; CDR3 protein: CASSLQGVVGEKPFF
J gene: TRBJ2-1; V gene: TRBV11-2; D gene: .; clone size: few; CDR3 DNA: TGTGCCAGCAGCTCCCAGACCCTTGGGCCTGAGCAGTTCTTC; CDR3 protein: CASSSQTLGPEQFF
J gene: TRBJ2-7; V gene: TRBV5-5; D gene: TRBD1; clone size: .; CDR3 DNA: TGTGCCAGCAGCTTGGCCGGGACAGGGCCTCTCGAGCAGTACTTC; CDR3 protein: CASSLAGTGPLEQYF
J gene: TRBJ2-1; V gene: TRBV29-1; D gene: TRBD1; clone size: few; CDR3 DNA: TGCAGCGTCAGGGGACAGGGGAGTCGTAATGAGCAGTTCTTC; CDR3 protein: CSVRGQGSRNEQFF
J gene: TRBJ2-7; V gene: TRBV6-5; D gene: .; clone size: .; CDR3 DNA: TGTGCCAGCAGAGAGGGCCCGGGGAACGAGCAGTACTTC; CDR3 protein: CASREGPGNEQYF
J gene: TRBJ1-1; V gene: TRBV25-1; D gene: TRBD1; clone size: few; CDR3 DNA: TGTGCCAGCAGCAAAACACAGGGGGCGTATACTGAAGCTTTCTTT; CDR3 protein: CASSKTQGAYTEAFF
J gene: TRBJ1-1; V gene: TRBV7-6; D gene: .; clone size: .; CDR3 DNA: TGTGCCAGCAGCGCCCAGGGATTCAACACTGAAGCTTTCTTT; CDR3 protein: CASSAQGFNTEAFF
J gene: TRBJ2-2; V gene: TRBV12-3/TRBV12-4; D gene: TRBD2; clone size: few; CDR3 DNA: TGTGCCAGCAAAGCTAGCGGGAACAACACCGGGGAGCTGTTTTTT; CDR3 protein: CASKASGNNTGELFF
J gene: TRBJ2-6; V gene: TRBV27; D gene: .; clone size: .; CDR3 DNA: TGTGCCAGCAGTTCGACAGGCTCGCGGGCCAACGCCCTGACTTTC; CDR3 protein: CASSSTGSRANALTF
J gene: TRBJ1-4; V gene: TRBV7-2; D gene: .; clone size: many; CDR3 DNA: TGTGCCAGCAGCTTACAGCTTAATGAAAAACTGTTTTTT; CDR3 protein: CASSLQLNEKLFF
J gene: TRBJ2-1; V gene: TRBV11-2; D gene: .; clone size: .; CDR3 DNA: TGTGCCAGCAGCTGGGGCGGGGCGTTGATCGGCAATGAGCAGTTCTTC; CDR3 protein: CASSWGGALIGNEQFF
J gene: TRBJ2-5; V gene: TRBV11-2; D gene: .; clone size: many; CDR3 DNA: TGTGCCAGCAGCTTATCAGGGGACCAAGAGACCCAGTACTTC; CDR3 protein: CASSLSGDQETQYF